This TCR beta chain was identified in a study of lymphopenia after photon versus proton radiotherapy. Points from the study as a whole: Relative stability marked proton patients; photon patients lost diversity and naive cells. Oligoclonal CD8+ Temra expansion after nadir drove photon patients' diversity drop. A bigger post-nadir fall in TCR diversity correlated inversely with survival time in deceased patients.

Libraries were prepared by immunoSEQ multiplex PCR; TCRdb keeps only in-frame clonotypes and omits some of them. This sample carries tens of thousands of clones, 65% to 90% of them seen once, and the ten largest clones take approximately 2%. Remarks on this clone: Its antigen is unidentified.

The CDR3 sequence is 15 residues long. V shed 7 bases, J shed 4 bases, and the junction held 9 bases outside the gene matches. Germline-derived CDR1 and CDR2 are LNHDA and SQIVND (reference sequence). The specimen was peripheral blood, collected from a patient treated with photon-based radiotherapy. The J gene is TRBJ1-2, the V gene TRBV19; 10 nucleotides line up with TRBD1. The source of this sequence is a middle-aged man with gastric cancer. The CDR3 is CASIDIGTGAYGYTF. The CDR3 DNA sequence: TGTGCCAGTATCGATATCGGGACAGGGGCCTATGGCTACACCTTC.